This record looks at one TCR beta chain sequence and its context. Using immunoSEQ multiplex PCR, the repertoire was profiled, and TCRdb retains in-frame clones only, with some absent. Among about 440,000 clones listed, around 89% were seen once. This specimen comes from a study of blood T cell repertoires in COVID-19. Study as a whole: Acute and convalescent COVID-19 specimens originated in the United States, Italy and Spain.

J was trimmed by 6 bases and V by 2 bases; bases with no gene match: 10. The CDR3 runs to 17 residues. The sequenced sample was peripheral blood. The rearrangement links TRBV23-1 to TRBJ2-1; TRBD2 agrees at 10 bases. TRBV23-1 is an ORF; its function is uncertain. The TCR originated in a woman in her twenties or thirties with acute or convalescent COVID-19. For the CDR3, the DNA is TGCGCCAGCAGTCAAAACCAGCGGGGGGGCGGAATCAATGAGCAGTTCTTC. Its protein is CASSQNQRGGGINEQFF.